This TCR beta chain was recovered during a study of tumor and adjacent non-tumor tissue in lung cancer. Across the whole study: There were 12 adenocarcinoma, a couple of squamous cell carcinoma and 1 small cell lung cancer cases. The patients, 10 men and 5 women, were roughly 30 to 80 with stage I to III disease.

Three rounds of nested PCR, following a modified ARM-PCR protocol, produced the TCRbeta library. TCRdb ran MiXCR on the multiplex PCR reads and lists one entry per CDR3 protein. This sample has 100,000 to 150,000 distinct CDR3 sequences, with approximately 71% found just once. V dropped 10 bases and J dropped 4 bases, with 17 bases sitting between them. CDR1 MNHEY and CDR2 SVGAGI come from the germline V gene. The CDR3 totals 15 residues. The template was RNA from unsorted bulk tissue. The rearrangement uses TRBV6-5 and TRBJ2-6; D unclear. The clonotype originates from a man in his thirties or forties with non-small cell lung cancer. Sequenced material: lung tumor tissue. The CDR3 region has the DNA TGTGCCACCACTATCATGATCTCCGGGGCCAACGTCCTGACTTTC. Translating it yields CATTIMISGANVLTF.